The T cell receptor (beta chain) described here comes from a study of OX40 agonist ivuxolimab in advanced cancers. As for the study in general: In this trial design, patients received ivuxolimab intravenously at 0.01 to 10 mg/kg every 2 weeks. Patients receiving dose escalation had hepatocellular carcinoma, melanoma, renal cell or head and neck cancer.

The protocol was immunoSEQ multiplex PCR, while the TCRdb copy is restricted to in-frame clones and leaves out a portion. The table records 40,000 to 50,000 clones, less than 90% of them present only once. The sample was CD4+ or CD8+ T cells sorted from blood, taken in a trial of the OX40 agonist ivuxolimab. The receptor was isolated from an adult with an advanced solid tumor such as melanoma, head and neck, liver or kidney cancer.

CDR3 DNA sequence: TGTGCCAGCAGCTTAGTGCGGGAGGGGACCCAGTACTTC. As protein: CASSLVREGTQYF. This rearrangement joins TRBV7-2 to TRBJ2-5; 9 nucleotides line up with TRBD2. The germline CDR1 and CDR2 sequences are SGHTA and FQGNSA. V lost 1 base to trimming and J lost 7 bases; unmatched junction nucleotides: 1. This CDR3 spans 13 amino acids.